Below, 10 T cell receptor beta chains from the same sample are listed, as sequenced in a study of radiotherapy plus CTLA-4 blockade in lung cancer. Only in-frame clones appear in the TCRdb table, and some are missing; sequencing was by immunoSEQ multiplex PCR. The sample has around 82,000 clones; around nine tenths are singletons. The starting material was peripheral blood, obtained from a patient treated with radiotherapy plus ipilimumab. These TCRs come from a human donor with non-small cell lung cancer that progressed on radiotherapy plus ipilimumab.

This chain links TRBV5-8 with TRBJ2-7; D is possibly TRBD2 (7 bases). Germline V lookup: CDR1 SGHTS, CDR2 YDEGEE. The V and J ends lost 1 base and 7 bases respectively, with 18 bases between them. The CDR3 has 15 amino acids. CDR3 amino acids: CASSLRGARAEEQYF. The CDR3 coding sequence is TGTGCCAGCAGCTTGCGGGGGGCCCGGGCAGAGGAGCAGTACTTC.

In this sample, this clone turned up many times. The CDR3 bases are TGTGCCAGCAGCATATACAGGGCTCATGCCGGGGAGCTGTTTTTT. Translated, it gives CASSIYRAHAGELFF. This chain links TRBV14 with TRBJ2-2, with a tentative D call TRBD1 (6 bases). Between the trimmed V and J ends, which lost 5 bases and 6 bases, there was a span of 16 bases. CDR1 and CDR2 from the germline V gene are SGHDN and FVKESK. The CDR3 loop spans 15 amino acids. The whole variable domain, remainder taken from reference TRBV14 and TRBJ2-2, is EAGVTQFPSHSVIEKGQTVTLRCDPISGHDNLYWYRRVMGKEIKFLLHFVKESKQDESGMPNNRFLAERTGGTYSTLKVQPAELEDSGVYFCASSIYRAHAGELFFGEGSRLTVL.

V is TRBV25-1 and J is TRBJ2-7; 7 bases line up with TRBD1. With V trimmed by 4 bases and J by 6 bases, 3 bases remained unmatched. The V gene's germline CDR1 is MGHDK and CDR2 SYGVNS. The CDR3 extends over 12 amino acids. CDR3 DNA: TGTGCCAGCAGTGGGGGGACAGCCGAGCAGTACTTC. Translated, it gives CASSGGTAEQYF.

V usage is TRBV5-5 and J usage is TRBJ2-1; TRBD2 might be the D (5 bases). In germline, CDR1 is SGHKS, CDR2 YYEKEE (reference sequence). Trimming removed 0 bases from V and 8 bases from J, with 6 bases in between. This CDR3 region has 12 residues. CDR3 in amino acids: CASSLAGDEQFF. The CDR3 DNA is TGTGCCAGCAGCTTGGCCGGGGATGAGCAGTTCTTC.

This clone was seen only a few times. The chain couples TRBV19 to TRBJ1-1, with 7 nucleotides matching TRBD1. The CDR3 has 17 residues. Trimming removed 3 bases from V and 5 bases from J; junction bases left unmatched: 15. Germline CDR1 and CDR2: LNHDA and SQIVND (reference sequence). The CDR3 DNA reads TGTGCCAGTAGTATCTATTACCCGGACAGGACGGGGACTGAAGCTTTCTTT. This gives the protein CASSIYYPDRTGTEAFF.

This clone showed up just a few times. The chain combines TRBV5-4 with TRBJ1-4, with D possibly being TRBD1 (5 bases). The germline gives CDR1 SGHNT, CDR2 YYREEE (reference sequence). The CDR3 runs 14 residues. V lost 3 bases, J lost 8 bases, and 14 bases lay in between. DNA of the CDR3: TGTGCCAGCAGCTCCGGGACCGGGCAGGAAAAACTGTTTTTT. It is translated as CASSSGTGQEKLFF.

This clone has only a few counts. The CDR3 DNA reads as TGTGCCAGCCCCGGGTCTAGGAACACTGAAGCTTTCTTT. Amino acid sequence: CASPGSRNTEAFF. The genes are TRBV7-9 and TRBJ1-1, with D unresolved. The CDR3 loop spans 13 amino acids. Germline assignment: CDR1 SEHNR and CDR2 FQNEAQ (reference sequence). V lost 8 bases and J 1 base, leaving 11 bases between the germline ends.

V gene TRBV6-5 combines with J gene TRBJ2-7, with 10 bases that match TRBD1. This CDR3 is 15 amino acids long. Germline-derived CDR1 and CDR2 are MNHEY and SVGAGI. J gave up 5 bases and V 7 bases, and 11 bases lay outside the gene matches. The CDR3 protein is CASTALTGGVNEQYF. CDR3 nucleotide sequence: TGTGCCAGCACCGCATTGACAGGGGGCGTCAACGAGCAGTACTTC.

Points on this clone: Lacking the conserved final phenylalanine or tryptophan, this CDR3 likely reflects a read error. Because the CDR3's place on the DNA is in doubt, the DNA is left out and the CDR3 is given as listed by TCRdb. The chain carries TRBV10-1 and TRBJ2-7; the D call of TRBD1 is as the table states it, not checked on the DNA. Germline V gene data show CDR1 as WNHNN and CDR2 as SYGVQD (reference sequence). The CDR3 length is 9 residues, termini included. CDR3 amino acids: CASSVELPG.

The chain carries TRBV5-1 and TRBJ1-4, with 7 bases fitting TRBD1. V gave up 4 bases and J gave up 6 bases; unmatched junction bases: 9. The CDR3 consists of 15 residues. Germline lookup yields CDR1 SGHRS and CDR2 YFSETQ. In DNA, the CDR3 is TGCGCCAGCAGCCCTACAGGGGTTGGGTATGAAAAACTGTTTTTT. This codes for CASSPTGVGYEKLFF.